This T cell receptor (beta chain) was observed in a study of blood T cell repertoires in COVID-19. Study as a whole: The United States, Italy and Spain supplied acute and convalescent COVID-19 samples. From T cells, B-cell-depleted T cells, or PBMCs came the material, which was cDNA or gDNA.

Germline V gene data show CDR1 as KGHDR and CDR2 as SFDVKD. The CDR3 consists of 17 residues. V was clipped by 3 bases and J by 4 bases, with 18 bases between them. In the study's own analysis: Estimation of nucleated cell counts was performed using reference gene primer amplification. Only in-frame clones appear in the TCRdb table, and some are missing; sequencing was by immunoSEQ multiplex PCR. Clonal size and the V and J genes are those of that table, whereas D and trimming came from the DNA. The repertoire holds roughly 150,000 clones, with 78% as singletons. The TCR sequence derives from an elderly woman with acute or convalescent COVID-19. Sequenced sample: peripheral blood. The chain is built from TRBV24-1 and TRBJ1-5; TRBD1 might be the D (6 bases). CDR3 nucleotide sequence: TGTGCCACCAGTGATCCGGCGGCGGGGGGGGCTAATCAGCCCCAGCATTTT. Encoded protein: CATSDPAAGGANQPQHF.